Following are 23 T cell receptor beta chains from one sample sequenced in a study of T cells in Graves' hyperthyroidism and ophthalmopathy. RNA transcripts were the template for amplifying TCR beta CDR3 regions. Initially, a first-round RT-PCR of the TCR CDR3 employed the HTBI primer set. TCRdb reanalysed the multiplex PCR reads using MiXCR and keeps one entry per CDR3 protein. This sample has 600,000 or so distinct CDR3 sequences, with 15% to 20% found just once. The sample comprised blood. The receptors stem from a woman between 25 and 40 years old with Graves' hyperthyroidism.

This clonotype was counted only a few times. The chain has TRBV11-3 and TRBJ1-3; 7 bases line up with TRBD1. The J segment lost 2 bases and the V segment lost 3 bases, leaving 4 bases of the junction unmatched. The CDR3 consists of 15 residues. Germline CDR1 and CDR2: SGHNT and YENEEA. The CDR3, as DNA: TGTGCCAGCAGCTTTCCCGGGACAGCTGGAAACACCATATATTTT. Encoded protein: CASSFPGTAGNTIYF.

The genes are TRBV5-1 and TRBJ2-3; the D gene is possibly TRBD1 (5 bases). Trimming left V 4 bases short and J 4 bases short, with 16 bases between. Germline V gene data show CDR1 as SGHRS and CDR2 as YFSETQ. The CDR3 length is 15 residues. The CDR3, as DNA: TGCGCCAGCAGCCATGAGCTGGACATCGCAGATACGCAGTATTTT. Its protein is CASSHELDIADTQYF.

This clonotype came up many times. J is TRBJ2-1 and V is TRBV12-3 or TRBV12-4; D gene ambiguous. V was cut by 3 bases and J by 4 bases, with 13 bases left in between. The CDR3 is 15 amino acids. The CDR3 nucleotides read TGTGCCAGCAGTTTGGGGAACCCAAGATACAATGAGCAGTTCTTC. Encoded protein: CASSLGNPRYNEQFF.

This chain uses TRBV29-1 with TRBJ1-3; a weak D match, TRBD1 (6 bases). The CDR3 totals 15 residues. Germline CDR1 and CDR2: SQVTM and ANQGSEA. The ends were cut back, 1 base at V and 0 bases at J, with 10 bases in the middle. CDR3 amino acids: CSVEGTANSGNTIYF. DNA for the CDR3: TGCAGCGTTGAAGGGACAGCAAACTCTGGAAACACCATATATTTT.

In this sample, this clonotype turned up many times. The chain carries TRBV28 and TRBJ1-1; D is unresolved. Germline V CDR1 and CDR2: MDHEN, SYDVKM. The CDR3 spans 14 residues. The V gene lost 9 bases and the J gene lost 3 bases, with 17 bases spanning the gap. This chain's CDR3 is CASRHKGGYTEAFF. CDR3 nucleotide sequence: TGTGCCAGTCGACACAAGGGCGGGTACACTGAAGCTTTCTTT. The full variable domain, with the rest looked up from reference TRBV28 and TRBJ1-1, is DVKVTQSSRYLVKRTGEKVFLECVQDMDHENMFWYRQDPGLGLRLIYFSYDVKMKEKGDIPEGYSVSREKKERFSLILESASTNQTSMYLCASRHKGGYTEAFFGQGTRLTVV.

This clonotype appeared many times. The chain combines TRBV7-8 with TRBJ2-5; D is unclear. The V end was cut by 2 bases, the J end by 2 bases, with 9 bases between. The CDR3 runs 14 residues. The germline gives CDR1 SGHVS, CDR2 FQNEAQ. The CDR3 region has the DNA TGTGCCAGCAGCTTACTTACAGAGCAAGAGACCCAGTACTTC. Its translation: CASSLLTEQETQYF.

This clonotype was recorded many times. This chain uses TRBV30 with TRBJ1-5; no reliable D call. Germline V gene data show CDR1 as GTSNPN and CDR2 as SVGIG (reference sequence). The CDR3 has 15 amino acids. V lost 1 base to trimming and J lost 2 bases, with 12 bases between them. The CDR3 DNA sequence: TGTGCCTGGAGTGAGGGTGGTTGGGGCAATCAGCCCCAGCATTTT. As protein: CAWSEGGWGNQPQHF.

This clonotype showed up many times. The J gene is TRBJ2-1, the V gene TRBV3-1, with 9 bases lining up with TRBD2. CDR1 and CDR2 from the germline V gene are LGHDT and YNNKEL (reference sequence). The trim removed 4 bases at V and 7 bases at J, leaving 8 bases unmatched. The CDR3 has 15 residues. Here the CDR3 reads CASSPPGTSKNEQFF. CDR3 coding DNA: TGTGCCAGCAGCCCCCCCGGGACTAGCAAGAATGAGCAGTTCTTC.

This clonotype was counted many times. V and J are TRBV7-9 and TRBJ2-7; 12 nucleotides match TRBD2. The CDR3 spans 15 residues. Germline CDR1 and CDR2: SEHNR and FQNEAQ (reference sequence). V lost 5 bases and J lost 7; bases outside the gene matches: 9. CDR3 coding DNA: TGTGCCAGCAGCGGAAGGACTAGCGGGATTCATGAGCAGTACTTC. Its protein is CASSGRTSGIHEQYF.

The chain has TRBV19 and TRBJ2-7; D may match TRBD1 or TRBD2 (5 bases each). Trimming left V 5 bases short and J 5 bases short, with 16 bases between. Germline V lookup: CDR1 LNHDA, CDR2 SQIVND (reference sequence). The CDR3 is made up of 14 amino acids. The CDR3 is CASSVDWGSNEQYF. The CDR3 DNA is TGTGCCAGTAGTGTGGATTGGGGGAGCAACGAGCAGTACTTC.

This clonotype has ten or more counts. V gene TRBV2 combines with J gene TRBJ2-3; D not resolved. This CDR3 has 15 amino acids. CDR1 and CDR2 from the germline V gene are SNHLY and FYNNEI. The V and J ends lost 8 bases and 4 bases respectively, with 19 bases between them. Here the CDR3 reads CASGVWSRSSDTQYF. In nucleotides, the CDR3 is TGTGCCAGCGGGGTTTGGTCGAGGTCCTCAGATACGCAGTATTTT.

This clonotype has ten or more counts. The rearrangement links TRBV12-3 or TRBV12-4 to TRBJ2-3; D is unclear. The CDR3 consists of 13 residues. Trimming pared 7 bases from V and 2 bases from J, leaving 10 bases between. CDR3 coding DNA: TGTGCCAGCACCCTTAGGGACACAGATACGCAGTATTTT. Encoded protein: CASTLRDTDTQYF.

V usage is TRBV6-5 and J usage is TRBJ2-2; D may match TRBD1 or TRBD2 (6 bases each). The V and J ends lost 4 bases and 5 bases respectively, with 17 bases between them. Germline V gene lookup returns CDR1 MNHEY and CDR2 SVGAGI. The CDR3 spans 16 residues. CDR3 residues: CASSSRPGARTGELFF. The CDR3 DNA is TGTGCCAGCAGTTCTCGCCCGGGGGCTCGAACCGGGGAGCTGTTTTTT.

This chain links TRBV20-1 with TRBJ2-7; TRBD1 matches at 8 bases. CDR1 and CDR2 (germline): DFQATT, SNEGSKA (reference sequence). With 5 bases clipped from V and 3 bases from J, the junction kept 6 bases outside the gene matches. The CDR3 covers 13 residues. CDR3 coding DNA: TGCAGTGCTTCTCAGGGGGCGCACTACGAGCAGTACTTC. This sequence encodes CSASQGAHYEQYF.

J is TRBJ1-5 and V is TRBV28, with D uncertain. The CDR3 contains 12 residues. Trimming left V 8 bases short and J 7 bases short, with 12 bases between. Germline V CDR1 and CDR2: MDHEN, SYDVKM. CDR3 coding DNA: TGTGCCAGCGATGGGAGAGGGCAGCCCCAGCATTTT. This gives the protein CASDGRGQPQHF.

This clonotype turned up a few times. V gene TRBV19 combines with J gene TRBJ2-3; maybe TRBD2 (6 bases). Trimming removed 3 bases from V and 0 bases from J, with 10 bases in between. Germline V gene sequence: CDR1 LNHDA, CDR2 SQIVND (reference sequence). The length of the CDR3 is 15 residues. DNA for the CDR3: TGTGCCAGTAGTATTGATAGCGGAAGCACAGATACGCAGTATTTT. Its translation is CASSIDSGSTDTQYF.

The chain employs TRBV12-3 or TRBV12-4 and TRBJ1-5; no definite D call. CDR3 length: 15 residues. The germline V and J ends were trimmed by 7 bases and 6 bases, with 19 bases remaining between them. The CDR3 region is CASTQQAGPIQPQHF. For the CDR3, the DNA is TGTGCCAGCACTCAACAAGCGGGTCCCATTCAGCCCCAGCATTTT.

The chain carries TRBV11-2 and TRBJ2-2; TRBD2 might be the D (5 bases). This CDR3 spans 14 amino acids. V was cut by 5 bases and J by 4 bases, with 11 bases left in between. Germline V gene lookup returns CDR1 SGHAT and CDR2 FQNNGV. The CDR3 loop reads CASSALRGTGELFF. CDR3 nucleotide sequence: TGTGCCAGCAGCGCCCTCCGGGGCACCGGGGAGCTGTTTTTT. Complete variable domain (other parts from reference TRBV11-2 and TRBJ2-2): EAGVAQSPRYKIIEKRQSVAFWCNPISGHATLYWYQQILGQGPKLLIQFQNNGVVDDSQLPKDRFSAERLKGVDSTLKIQPAKLEDSAVYLCASSALRGTGELFFGEGSRLTVL.

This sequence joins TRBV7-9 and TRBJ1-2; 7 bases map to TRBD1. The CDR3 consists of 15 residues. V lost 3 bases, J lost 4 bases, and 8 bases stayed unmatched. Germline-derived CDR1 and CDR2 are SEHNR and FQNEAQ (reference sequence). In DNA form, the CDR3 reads TGTGCCAGCAGCTTGAGGGGGCGCGAGGGCTATGGCTACACCTTC. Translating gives CASSLRGREGYGYTF.

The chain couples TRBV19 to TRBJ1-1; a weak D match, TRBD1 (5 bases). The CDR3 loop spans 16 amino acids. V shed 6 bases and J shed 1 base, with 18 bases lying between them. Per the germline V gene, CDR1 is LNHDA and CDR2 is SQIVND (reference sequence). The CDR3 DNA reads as TGTGCCAGTAGCCCGGGACCCTCGTTAGGGAACACTGAAGCTTTCTTT. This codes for CASSPGPSLGNTEAFF.

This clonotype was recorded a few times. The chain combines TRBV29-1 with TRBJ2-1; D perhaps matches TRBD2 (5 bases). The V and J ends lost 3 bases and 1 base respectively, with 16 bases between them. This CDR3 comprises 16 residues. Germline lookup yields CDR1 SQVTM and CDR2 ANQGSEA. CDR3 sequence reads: CSVDIFGSRSYNEQFF. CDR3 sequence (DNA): TGCAGCGTTGACATATTTGGGAGTCGATCCTACAATGAGCAGTTCTTC.

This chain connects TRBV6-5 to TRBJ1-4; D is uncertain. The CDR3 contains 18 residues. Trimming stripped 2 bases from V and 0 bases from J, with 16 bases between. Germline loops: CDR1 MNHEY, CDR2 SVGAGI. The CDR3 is CASSYAPTNYATNEKLFF. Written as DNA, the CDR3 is TGTGCCAGCAGTTACGCCCCCACAAACTACGCAACTAATGAAAAACTGTTTTTT.

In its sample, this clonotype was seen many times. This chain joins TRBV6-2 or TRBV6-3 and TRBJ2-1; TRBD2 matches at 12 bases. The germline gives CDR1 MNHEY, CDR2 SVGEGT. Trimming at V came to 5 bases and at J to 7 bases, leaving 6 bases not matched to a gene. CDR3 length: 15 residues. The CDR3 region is CASSRWTSGKNEQFF. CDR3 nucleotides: TGTGCCAGCAGTCGGTGGACTAGCGGGAAGAATGAGCAGTTCTTC.